One and the same sample provided the 11 T cell receptor beta chains below, sequenced in a study of T cell responses to AZD1222 COVID-19 vaccine. This table comes from immunoSEQ multiplex PCR, and its TCRdb copy is limited to in-frame clones, with some not included. Among roughly 120,000 clones, 93% were seen once, and the ten largest hold over 2.5%. The sample here was peripheral blood, taken on day 0 of AZD1222 vaccination. The receptor set was obtained from an adult in good health.

V is TRBV30 and J is TRBJ2-7; D is unresolved. In germline, CDR1 is GTSNPN, CDR2 SVGIG (reference sequence). The ends were cut back, 1 base at V and 3 bases at J, with 7 bases in the middle. CDR3 length: 12 residues. CDR3 nucleotide sequence: TGTGCCTGGAGTGGAAAGGTCTACGAGCAGTACTTC. Protein product: CAWSGKVYEQYF. The full variable domain, its missing parts supplied by reference TRBV30 and TRBJ2-7, is SQTIHQWPATLVQPVGSPLSLECTVEGTSNPNLYWYRQAAGRGLQLLFYSVGIGQISSEVPQNLSASRPQDRQFILSSKKLLLSDSGFYLCAWSGKVYEQYFGPGTRLTVT.

CDR3 protein: CASSLLAHEQFF. DNA for the CDR3: TGTGCCAGCAGCCTTCTAGCCCATGAGCAGTTCTTC. V and J are TRBV4-2 and TRBJ2-1; TRBD2 might be the D (5 bases). V lost 4 bases and J 8 bases, leaving 9 bases between the germline ends. The germline V gene has CDR1 LGHNA and CDR2 YNFKEQ. The CDR3 is 12 residues long.

The CDR3 protein is CASSLGLGSWHIQYF. The CDR3 DNA reads TGCGCCAGCAGCTTGGGTTTAGGGTCTTGGCACATTCAGTACTTC. The chain links TRBV5-1 to TRBJ2-4; D gene ambiguous. Per germline, CDR1 SGHRS and CDR2 YFSETQ. The CDR3 is made up of 15 amino acids. V gave up 0 bases and J gave up 8 bases, with 15 bases separating them.

V is TRBV6-5 and J is TRBJ1-5, with D possibly being TRBD1 (6 bases). The CDR3 runs to 13 residues. The germline gives CDR1 MNHEY, CDR2 SVGAGI. V was clipped by 6 bases and J by 3 bases, with 9 bases between them. The CDR3 region has the DNA TGTGCCAGCAGCCAGGGGTACAATCAGCCCCAGCATTTT. Its protein is CASSQGYNQPQHF.

J is TRBJ2-5 and V is TRBV2; a possible D gene is TRBD2 (5 bases). This CDR3 has 13 amino acids. Germline V CDR1 and CDR2: SNHLY, FYNNEI. V was cut by 3 bases and J by 5 bases, with 10 bases left in between. DNA of the CDR3: TGTGCCAGCAGTGACGGGGTTGGCGAGACCCAGTACTTC. Translated, it gives CASSDGVGETQYF.

This chain uses TRBV27 with TRBJ2-7; 11 nucleotides agree with TRBD2. The CDR3 spans 13 residues. V shed 9 bases and J 3 bases; nucleotides not matched to a gene: 4. The germline V gene encodes CDR1 MNHEY and CDR2 SMNVEV (reference sequence). CDR3 amino acids: CASGTSGFYEQYF. The CDR3 DNA reads TGTGCCAGTGGGACTAGCGGTTTCTACGAGCAGTACTTC.

The chain links TRBV19 to TRBJ2-3; TRBD1 might be the D (6 bases). V lost 6 bases to trimming and J lost 2 bases, with 15 bases between them. The CDR3 is 15 residues long. The germline gives CDR1 LNHDA, CDR2 SQIVND (reference sequence). The CDR3 nucleotides are TGTGCCAGTAGAGGGACAAGTCTCATCACAGATACGCAGTATTTT. Protein: CASRGTSLITDTQYF.

The J gene is TRBJ2-7, the V gene TRBV19; TRBD2 matches 15 bases. Germline V gives CDR1 LNHDA, CDR2 SQIVND (reference sequence). The V segment lost 3 bases and the J segment 5 bases; nucleotides outside the gene matches: 5. The CDR3 is 16 residues long. The CDR3 reads CASSIGTSGRSHEQYF. In DNA form, the CDR3 reads TGTGCCAGTAGTATTGGGACTAGCGGGAGGTCCCACGAGCAGTACTTC.

The chain is built from TRBV27 and TRBJ2-3; D gene uncertain. This CDR3 contains 13 residues. With 3 bases removed from V and 5 bases from J, the gap between germline ends came to 9 bases. The germline gives CDR1 MNHEY, CDR2 SMNVEV (reference sequence). In DNA form, the CDR3 reads TGTGCCAGCAGTTTTGGGGTCTTAGATACGCAGTATTTT. Protein: CASSFGVLDTQYF.

This chain links TRBV5-6 with TRBJ1-1; D may be TRBD1 (6 bases). CDR1 is SGHDT and CDR2 is YYEEEE in the germline V gene. The CDR3 consists of 14 residues. V lost 5 bases, J lost 4 bases, and 15 bases lay in between. The CDR3 DNA reads TGTGCCAGCAGATCGGTACAGGGATCCACTGAAGCTTTCTTT. It translates to CASRSVQGSTEAFF.

This clone was counted between two and nine times. V gene TRBV2 combines with J gene TRBJ2-7; the D gene is possibly TRBD2 (6 bases). V lost 10 bases and J 3 bases, leaving 16 bases between the germline ends. The length of the CDR3 is 13 residues. Germline V gives CDR1 SNHLY, CDR2 FYNNEI. CDR3 protein: CAISGTHLYEQYF. The DNA for the CDR3 is TGTGCCATCTCCGGGACTCACCTCTACGAGCAGTACTTC.